This T cell receptor beta chain was profiled in a study of blood T cell repertoires in COVID-19. On the study more broadly: Acute and convalescent COVID-19 samples came from the United States, Italy and Spain. PBMCs, B-cell-depleted T cells, or T cells were the source of the cDNA or gDNA that made up the material.

Authors' processing steps: Nucleated cell number was recorded as an estimate derived from reference gene primer amplification. Clones were read by immunoSEQ multiplex PCR, and TCRdb kept only the in-frame ones, dropping some. That table supplies the V and J calls and clone size; D and trimming were determined from the DNA. The sample has about 97,000 clones; 75% to 95% are singletons. Trimming removed 1 base at V and 8 bases at J, with 13 bases between. The length of the CDR3 is 14 residues. Germline CDR1 SGHRS, CDR2 YFSETQ. The clonotype comes from a man aged 60-69 years with acute or convalescent COVID-19. Sequences were obtained from peripheral blood. The chain recombines TRBV5-1 with TRBJ2-4, with a weak D call TRBD2 (6 bases). This CDR3 reads CASSLSSRGDIQYF. The CDR3 DNA reads TGCGCCAGCAGCTTGTCCTCACGCGGGGACATTCAGTACTTC.